The 5 T cell receptor beta chains listed next were all sequenced from one sample in a study of blood T cell repertoires in COVID-19. Measured with immunoSEQ multiplex PCR; TCRdb has only the in-frame clones, and not every one. The sample records 300,000 to 400,000 clones, around nine tenths being singletons. Sequenced sample: PBMCs or T cells enriched from blood (not recorded which). The receptors were sampled from a woman aged 25-40 years with acute COVID-19.

The chain uses TRBV2 and TRBJ2-2; 7 bases are shared with TRBD1. Per germline, CDR1 SNHLY and CDR2 FYNNEI. CDR3 length equals 15 residues. The trim removed 4 bases at V and 7 bases at J, leaving 9 bases unmatched. CDR3 protein: CASSVDRVHGGELFF. The DNA of the CDR3 is TGTGCCAGCAGTGTCGACAGGGTCCACGGCGGGGAGCTGTTTTTT.

This clone has a single count. The rearrangement joins TRBV18 to TRBJ1-1; 9 positions match TRBD1. Per the germline V gene, CDR1 is KGHSH and CDR2 is LQKENI. The CDR3 extends over 15 amino acids. After removal of 5 bases from V and 0 bases from J, the junction contained 4 bases not matched to a gene. The CDR3 DNA reads TGTGCCAGCTCAACAGGGACAGGGATGAACACTGAAGCTTTCTTT. Translation: CASSTGTGMNTEAFF.

The chain employs TRBV24-1 and TRBJ2-3; TRBD2 is a possible D gene (5 bases). The germline V gene encodes CDR1 KGHDR and CDR2 SFDVKD. The CDR3 totals 15 residues. V was pared by 1 base and J by 4 bases, with 11 bases between. The CDR3 region is CATSDFQTEADTQYF. The DNA for the CDR3 is TGTGCCACCAGTGATTTCCAAACGGAGGCAGATACGCAGTATTTT.

This clone appeared a few times. The chain links TRBV5-1 to TRBJ1-1; 7 nucleotides match TRBD1. CDR1 is SGHRS, CDR2 YFSETQ, per germline. There are 15 residues in the CDR3. The trim removed 3 bases at V and 4 bases at J, leaving 9 bases unmatched. CDR3 sequence: CASSYNRGALTEAFF. DNA of the CDR3: TGCGCCAGCAGCTACAACAGGGGCGCCCTCACTGAAGCTTTCTTT. Full variable domain (outside the CDR3, taken from reference TRBV5-1 and TRBJ1-1): KAGVTQTPRYLIKTRGQQVTLSCSPISGHRSVSWYQQTPGQGLQFLFEYFSETQRNKGNFPGRFSGRQFSNSRSEMNVSTLELGDSALYLCASSYNRGALTEAFFGQGTRLTVV.

This clone showed up just once. CDR3 sequence (DNA): TGCAGCGTGGGGGGGGAGACGGGACTTAGGAACACTGAAGCTTTCTTT. Its protein is CSVGGETGLRNTEAFF. The rearrangement joins TRBV29-1 to TRBJ1-1; perhaps TRBD1 as D (5 bases). Germline-derived CDR1 and CDR2 are SQVTM and ANQGSEA. Trimming took 6 bases from V and 1 from J, leaving 21 bases between them. The CDR3 is 16 amino acids.